The 11 T cell receptor beta chains below were found in one sample sequenced in a study of early T cells in non-severe SARS-CoV-2 infection. A single record per CDR3 protein comes from TCRdb applying MiXCR to the 5' RACE reads. Among 70,000 to 90,000 distinct CDR3 sequences listed, about 12% were seen once. Input material: whole blood. The receptors here all came from an adult who was a healthcare worker with PCR-confirmed SARS-CoV-2 infection or an uninfected control (not recorded which).

This clonotype was detected ten times or more. The rearrangement uses TRBV5-6 and TRBJ2-1, with 8 bases aligning to TRBD1. The ends lost 3 bases at V and 3 bases at J; junction bases unmatched: 8. The CDR3 covers 16 residues. Germline CDR1 and CDR2: SGHDT and YYEEEE. Here the CDR3 reads CASSSDEDRDYNEQFF. CDR3 DNA: TGTGCCAGCAGCTCGGATGAGGACAGGGACTACAATGAGCAGTTCTTC.

The sample holds many counts of this clonotype. This sequence joins TRBV7-9 and TRBJ1-1; D is undetermined. The length of the CDR3 is 19 residues. The V and J ends lost 4 bases and 0 bases respectively, with 24 bases between them. Germline V gives CDR1 SEHNR, CDR2 FQNEAQ (reference sequence). In DNA form, the CDR3 reads TGTGCCAGCAGCTGGATTAGACCCGAACTTAGATGGATGAACACTGAAGCTTTCTTT. The encoded protein is CASSWIRPELRWMNTEAFF.

This clonotype was seen more than once but under ten times. The chain links TRBV2 to TRBJ2-4; D is undetermined. The CDR3 consists of 17 residues. Germline V gives CDR1 SNHLY, CDR2 FYNNEI. Trimming shortened V by 1 base and J by 0 bases, and 13 bases separated the two germline ends. CDR3 in amino acids: CASSEEAPLVAKNIQYF. The CDR3 nucleotides are TGTGCCAGCAGTGAAGAGGCCCCCCTGGTAGCCAAAAACATTCAGTACTTC.

This clonotype was picked up one time. Being one base from a much bigger clone, this may be a read error. Because the CDR3 is missing its conserved closing phenylalanine or tryptophan, this is likely a read error. The chain combines TRBV7-8 with TRBJ2-7; 15 bases agree with TRBD2. Germline trimming cut 5 bases from V and 2 bases from J; bases unmatched to any gene: 4. The CDR3 extends over 16 amino acids. Looked up from germline, CDR1 is SGHVS and CDR2 is FQNEAQ. CDR3 in DNA: TGTGCCAGCAGCGAGGGACTAGCGGGAGGTCCCTACGAGCAGTACCTC. Translating it yields CASSEGLAGGPYEQYL.

This clonotype was observed at least ten times. The chain carries TRBV9 and TRBJ2-7, with 9 nucleotides matching TRBD1. The germline V gene encodes CDR1 SGDLS and CDR2 YYNGEE. CDR3 length: 14 residues. V lost 4 bases and J lost 6; bases outside the gene matches: 8. CDR3 residues: CASSPRDRESEQYF. The DNA for the CDR3 is TGTGCCAGCAGCCCCCGGGACAGGGAAAGCGAGCAGTACTTC.

This clonotype was counted between two and nine times. This sequence joins TRBV20-1 and TRBJ2-3, with 7 positions matching TRBD2. This CDR3 contains 15 residues. Per the germline V gene, CDR1 is DFQATT and CDR2 is SNEGSKA (reference sequence). V was pared by 5 bases and J by 4 bases, with 12 bases of the junction left unmatched. CDR3 sequence (DNA): TGCAGTGCTTCCCTGGCGGGAGCTTACCCAGATACGCAGTATTTT. Protein product: CSASLAGAYPDTQYF.

The chain uses TRBV5-8 and TRBJ1-5; D unresolved. Trimming took 0 bases from V and 5 from J, leaving 9 bases between them. The CDR3 consists of 14 residues. CDR1 is SGHTS, CDR2 YDEGEE, per germline. The DNA of the CDR3 is TGTGCCAGCAGCTTGGACAAAGGTTATCAGCCCCAGCATTTT. Its protein product is CASSLDKGYQPQHF.

V is TRBV12-3 or TRBV12-4 and J is TRBJ2-3; D uncertain. Deletions cut 4 bases from V and 6 bases from J, with 5 bases between. The CDR3 covers 11 residues. CDR3 sequence reads: CASSYIDTQYF. CDR3 coding DNA: TGTGCCAGCAGTTACATCGATACGCAGTATTTT.

This clonotype appeared many times. V and J are TRBV7-2 and TRBJ2-1; either TRBD1 or TRBD2 may fit D (6 bases each). CDR1 is SGHTA and CDR2 is FQGNSA in the germline V gene. The CDR3 covers 15 residues. V was shortened by 4 bases and J by 6 bases, with 16 bases between the two germline ends. The CDR3 nucleotides are TGTGCCAGCAGCTCCATTAGCGGAGGGGGCAATGAGCAGTTCTTC. Its protein product is CASSSISGGGNEQFF.

There are many counts of this clonotype. This chain joins TRBV11-3 and TRBJ2-7; D possibly corresponds to TRBD1 (5 bases). Per the germline V gene, CDR1 is SGHNT and CDR2 is YENEEA. Trimming took off 5 bases at V and 6 bases at J, with 8 bases between the two ends. The CDR3 has 11 residues. CDR3 loop: CASSQGSEQYF. The CDR3 DNA sequence: TGTGCCAGCAGCCAGGGATCCGAGCAGTACTTC. The full variable domain, in which reference TRBV11-3 and TRBJ2-7 provide the parts outside the CDR3, is EAGVVQSPRYKIIEKKQPVAFWCNPISGHNTLYWYLQNLGQGPELLIRYENEEAVDDSQLPKDRFSAERLKGVDSTLKIQPAELGDSAVYLCASSQGSEQYFGPGTRLTVT.

CDR3 residues: CASSSLGGGIDTQYF. The CDR3 coding sequence is TGTGCCAGCAGCTCCCTAGGAGGGGGGATAGATACGCAGTATTTT. The rearrangement uses TRBV7-9 and TRBJ2-3, with D perhaps given as TRBD1 or TRBD2 (6 bases each). V lost 4 bases, J lost 5 bases, and 16 bases lay in between. From germline, CDR1 is SEHNR and CDR2 FQNEAQ (reference sequence). The CDR3 spans 15 residues.